This TCR beta chain comes out of a study of blood T cells in healthy people across ages. The J segment lost 4 bases and the V segment lost 7 bases, leaving 13 bases of the junction unmatched. CDR3 length: 17 residues. CDR1 MNHEY and CDR2 SVGEGT come from the germline V gene. A second PCR of about 7 to 12 cycles used a sample-barcoded 5' primer and a J-beta primer mix. Via MiXCR, TCRdb re-called the 5' RACE reads, giving one row per CDR3 protein. Of roughly 790,000 distinct CDR3 sequences listed, 40% to 45% are singletons. This clonotype was recorded only once. Its specificity is unknown. Regarding the study as a whole: Considered underestimates were the diversity estimates obtained from one million T cells.

The chain employs TRBV6-2 or TRBV6-3 and TRBJ2-2; the match to TRBD1 covers 9 bases. What was sequenced was blood. This clonotype was obtained from a woman aged 60-75 years in good health. The chain's CDR3 is CASIENRGPYGTGELFF. The CDR3 DNA sequence: TGTGCCAGCATAGAAAACAGGGGGCCTTATGGCACCGGGGAGCTGTTTTTT.